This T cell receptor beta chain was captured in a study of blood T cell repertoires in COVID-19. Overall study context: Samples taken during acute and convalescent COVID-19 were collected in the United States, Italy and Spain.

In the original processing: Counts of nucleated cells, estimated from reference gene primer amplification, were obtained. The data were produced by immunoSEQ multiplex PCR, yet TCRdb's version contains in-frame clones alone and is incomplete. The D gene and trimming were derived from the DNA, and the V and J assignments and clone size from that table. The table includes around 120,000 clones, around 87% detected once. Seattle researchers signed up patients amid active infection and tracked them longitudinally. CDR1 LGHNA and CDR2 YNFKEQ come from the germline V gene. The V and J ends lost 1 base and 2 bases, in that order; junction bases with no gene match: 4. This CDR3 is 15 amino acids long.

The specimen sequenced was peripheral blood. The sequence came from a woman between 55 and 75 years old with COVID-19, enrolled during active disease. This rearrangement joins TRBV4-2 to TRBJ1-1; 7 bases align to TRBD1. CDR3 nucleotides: TGTGCCAGCAGCCAAGGGGACAGCCGAAACACTGAAGCTTTCTTT. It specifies CASSQGDSRNTEAFF.